The 17 T cell receptor beta chains listed next were all sequenced from one sample in a study of somatic mutations in cytotoxic T cells in rheumatoid arthritis. Only in-frame clones appear in the TCRdb table, and some are missing; sequencing was by immunoSEQ multiplex PCR. This table holds approximately 30,000 clones, approximately 78% found once. Specimen: CD8+ T cells sorted from blood. Every receptor here comes from an adult with rheumatoid arthritis.

This clone has only a few counts. This sequence joins TRBV9 and TRBJ1-1; TRBD1 is a possible D gene (6 bases). V gave up 4 bases and J gave up 5 bases, with 12 bases separating them. Germline V gives CDR1 SGDLS, CDR2 YYNGEE. This CDR3 region has 13 residues. The CDR3 region has the DNA TGTGCCAGCAGCCCCAGGGGCTGGACTGAAGCTTTCTTT. It specifies CASSPRGWTEAFF.

This chain uses TRBV7-8 with TRBJ2-1; possibly TRBD2 for D (5 bases). The ends were cut back, 3 bases at V and 2 bases at J, with 11 bases in the middle. Germline V CDR1 and CDR2: SGHVS, FQNEAQ. The CDR3 spans 15 residues. In nucleotides, the CDR3 is TGTGCCAGCAGCTTCAGTGGGAGCCCCTACAATGAGCAGTTCTTC. Translated, it gives CASSFSGSPYNEQFF. Drawing the rest from reference TRBV7-8 and TRBJ2-1, the complete variable domain is GAGVSQSPRYKVAKRGQDVALRCDPISGHVSLFWYQQALGQGPEFLTYFQNEAQLDKSGLPSDRFFAERPEGSVSTLKIQRTQQEDSAVYLCASSFSGSPYNEQFFGPGTRLTVL.

The chain links TRBV19 to TRBJ1-5; 7 bases are a match to TRBD1. Germline CDR1 and CDR2: LNHDA and SQIVND (reference sequence). The V and J ends lost 5 bases and 1 base, in that order; junction bases with no gene match: 2. The CDR3 is 14 residues long. CDR3 nucleotides: TGTGCCAGTAGTCCGGACAGGAGCAATCAGCCCCAGCATTTT. Translated: CASSPDRSNQPQHF.

For this clone: Other DNA variants within this sample encode the same CDR3. The chain has TRBV27 and TRBJ1-1; D gene uncertain. Germline lookup yields CDR1 MNHEY and CDR2 SMNVEV (reference sequence). This CDR3 is built from 13 residues. Trimming shortened V by 6 bases and J by 1 base, and 9 bases separated the two germline ends. The CDR3 is CASSFGGNTEAFF. CDR3 sequence (DNA): TGTGCCAGCAGCTTCGGTGGGAACACTGAAGCTTTCTTT.

This rearrangement joins TRBV2 to TRBJ1-1, with D unresolved. V dropped 2 bases and J dropped 0 bases, with 7 bases sitting between them. The CDR3 has 14 residues. Germline CDR1 and CDR2: SNHLY and FYNNEI. The CDR3 reads CASSESYMNTEAFF. CDR3 coding DNA: TGTGCCAGCAGTGAAAGTTATATGAACACTGAAGCTTTCTTT.

The V call is TRBV7-9, the J call TRBJ2-3, with TRBD2 matching 7 bases. The trim removed 2 bases at V and 3 bases at J, leaving 8 bases unmatched. This CDR3 is 16 amino acids long. From germline, CDR1 is SEHNR and CDR2 FQNEAQ (reference sequence). CDR3 nucleotide sequence: TGTGCCAGCAGCTTATTCCGGGACTACCTTACAGATACGCAGTATTTT. It yields the protein CASSLFRDYLTDTQYF.

The chain joins TRBV9 to TRBJ2-1; D possibly corresponds to TRBD2 (6 bases). The CDR3 is made up of 14 amino acids. V was cut by 5 bases and J by 10 bases, with 19 bases left in between. Looked up from germline, CDR1 is SGDLS and CDR2 is YYNGEE. The CDR3 DNA is TGTGCCAGCAGTTCTGGGGCGGGGTTAAACGAGCAGTTCTTC. This sequence encodes CASSSGAGLNEQFF.

This clone has only a few counts. The sample carries other DNA sequences with the same CDR3. The rearrangement uses TRBV6-5 and TRBJ1-1; the match to TRBD1 covers 8 bases. The germline V gene has CDR1 MNHEY and CDR2 SVGAGI. The CDR3 totals 15 residues. Losses at the gene ends were 2 bases for V and 2 bases for J; bases not matched to a gene: 4. This CDR3 reads CASSYRGTGNTEAFF. The CDR3 nucleotides are TGTGCCAGCAGTTACAGGGGGACAGGAAACACTGAAGCTTTCTTT.

This chain joins TRBV2 and TRBJ2-1, with TRBD2 as a possible D gene (6 bases). V was shortened by 7 bases and J by 1 base, with 8 bases between the two germline ends. CDR3 length: 13 amino acids. Germline CDR1 SNHLY, CDR2 FYNNEI. The CDR3 sequence: CASIGLSYNEQFF. The CDR3 bases are TGTGCCAGCATTGGACTATCCTACAATGAGCAGTTCTTC.

The genes are TRBV6-1 and TRBJ2-3, with no clear D. CDR1 and CDR2 from the germline V gene are MNHNS and SASEGT. The V and J ends lost 6 bases and 4 bases respectively, with 17 bases between them. The CDR3 runs to 15 residues. The CDR3 sequence: CASRIQWPRADTQYF. The DNA for the CDR3 is TGTGCCAGCAGGATCCAATGGCCCCGGGCAGATACGCAGTATTTT.

This clone was seen just once. This rearrangement joins TRBV11-2 to TRBJ2-1; 12 nucleotides align to TRBD1. The CDR3 totals 17 residues. The junction had 9 bases not matched to a gene; V was cut back by 4 bases and J by 5 bases. In germline, CDR1 is SGHAT, CDR2 FQNNGV. The CDR3 nucleotides are TGTGCCAGCAGCTACCCGGGACAGGGGGCTCACGACAATGAGCAGTTCTTC. It yields the protein CASSYPGQGAHDNEQFF.

The chain has TRBV9 and TRBJ1-2; the D gene is possibly TRBD1 (5 bases). Germline V gene lookup returns CDR1 SGDLS and CDR2 YYNGEE. V lost 5 bases, J lost 6 bases, and 8 bases lay in between. The CDR3 length is 11 residues. The CDR3 reads CASRAGNGYTF. CDR3 nucleotide sequence: TGTGCCAGCAGGGCAGGGAATGGCTACACCTTC.

This clone came up a few times. The chain couples TRBV7-9 to TRBJ2-7; 8 bases are a match to TRBD2. This CDR3 region has 14 residues. The V gene's germline CDR1 is SEHNR and CDR2 FQNEAQ (reference sequence). The J segment lost 6 bases and the V segment lost 2 bases, leaving 6 bases of the junction unmatched. This CDR3 is CASSLSGLVSEQYF. The CDR3 nucleotides are TGTGCCAGCAGCTTATCGGGACTAGTAAGCGAGCAGTACTTC.

V is TRBV19 and J is TRBJ1-1; 7 nucleotides match TRBD1. The CDR3 runs to 14 residues. Germline lookup yields CDR1 LNHDA and CDR2 SQIVND (reference sequence). The V segment lost 5 bases and the J segment 1 base; nucleotides outside the gene matches: 4. The CDR3 DNA reads TGTGCCAGTAGTCACAGGGGCGGGAACACTGAAGCTTTCTTT. The encoded protein is CASSHRGGNTEAFF.

This clone has a single count. With only one base between it and a far larger clone, this is likely a read error. The gene calls are TRBV29-1 and TRBJ2-7, with 7 bases matching TRBD1. This CDR3 spans 12 amino acids. V lost 7 bases, J lost 4 bases, and 7 bases stayed unmatched. The germline V gene encodes CDR1 SQVTM and CDR2 ANQGSEA. CDR3 amino acids: CSGGQQGYEQYF. CDR3 nucleotide sequence: TGCAGCGGTGGACAACAGGGGTACGAGCAGTACTTC.

CDR3 nucleotides: TGTGCCAGCAGTGTAGTGGGGCCTTACACAGATACGCAGTATTTT. The encoded protein is CASSVVGPYTDTQYF. The gene calls are TRBV2 and TRBJ2-3; D perhaps matches TRBD1 (5 bases). Between the trimmed V and J ends, which lost 4 bases and 2 bases, there was a span of 13 bases. The CDR3 consists of 15 residues. The germline gives CDR1 SNHLY, CDR2 FYNNEI.

This chain joins TRBV30 and TRBJ1-2, with 9 bases fitting TRBD1. After removal of 5 bases from V and 8 bases from J, the junction contained 15 bases not matched to a gene. Germline V gives CDR1 GTSNPN, CDR2 SVGIG (reference sequence). The CDR3 sequence is 15 residues long. The CDR3 spells CAWASGTGRVRGYTF. The CDR3 DNA follows: TGTGCCTGGGCCTCCGGGACAGGGAGGGTTCGGGGCTACACCTTC.